The 29 T cell receptor beta chains listed next were all sequenced from one sample in a study of blood T cell repertoires in COVID-19. Some clones are missing from TCRdb's copy, which holds only in-frame ones; the method was immunoSEQ multiplex PCR. Of some 350,000 clones in the sample, roughly nine tenths were seen once. The source material was PBMCs or T cells enriched from blood (not recorded which). Every receptor here comes from a woman younger than 45 who had recovered from COVID-19.

This rearrangement joins TRBV19 to TRBJ2-3; 10 nucleotides line up with TRBD2. Per the germline V gene, CDR1 is LNHDA and CDR2 is SQIVND (reference sequence). This CDR3 spans 18 amino acids. V trimming: 8 bases; J trimming: 6 bases; junction bases outside the gene matches: 20. The CDR3 loop is CASASARLAGLVSDTQYF. The CDR3 nucleotides read TGTGCCAGTGCCTCTGCCCGACTAGCGGGTTTGGTCTCGGATACGCAGTATTTT.

This clone was seen only once. The CDR3 DNA reads TGTGCCAGCTCACCCCGACAGGGGGCGAGCAATCAGCCCCAGCATTTT. It is translated as CASSPRQGASNQPQHF. The rearrangement joins TRBV18 to TRBJ1-5; 10 bases align to TRBD1. V lost 3 bases, J lost 1 base, and 3 bases stayed unmatched. The germline gives CDR1 KGHSH, CDR2 LQKENI. The CDR3 extends over 16 amino acids. Full variable domain (outside the CDR3, taken from reference TRBV18 and TRBJ1-5): NAGVMQNPRHLVRRRGQEARLRCSPMKGHSHVYWYRQLPEEGLKFMVYLQKENIIDESGMPKERFSAEFPKEGPSILRIQQVVRGDSAAYFCASSPRQGASNQPQHFGDGTRLSIL.

The rearrangement joins TRBV27 to TRBJ2-7, with a weak D call TRBD2 (6 bases). CDR3 length equals 12 residues. Germline CDR1 is MNHEY and CDR2 is SMNVEV (reference sequence). V lost 9 bases and J 7 bases, leaving 16 bases between the germline ends. CDR3 loop: CARTWTTPEQYF. CDR3 in DNA: TGTGCCAGGACCTGGACTACCCCTGAGCAGTACTTC.

This rearrangement joins TRBV3-1 (or the pseudogene TRBV3-2) to TRBJ2-7; TRBD1 aligns across 7 bases. The CDR3 runs to 15 residues. In germline, CDR1 is LGHDT, CDR2 YNNKEL (reference sequence). The trim removed 0 bases at V and 2 bases at J, leaving 4 bases unmatched. CDR3 residues: CASSQDATGTYEQYF. CDR3 sequence (DNA): TGTGCCAGCAGCCAAGACGCGACAGGGACCTACGAGCAGTACTTC.

This clone was picked up a small number of times. The chain carries TRBV28 and TRBJ1-5; D perhaps matches TRBD1 (5 bases). Trimming removed 6 bases at V and 2 bases at J, with 14 bases between. This CDR3 has 15 amino acids. The germline V gene has CDR1 MDHEN and CDR2 SYDVKM. The CDR3 is CASRLGGEGNQPQHF. The DNA for the CDR3 is TGTGCCAGCAGGCTGGGGGGGGAAGGCAATCAGCCCCAGCATTTT.

The chain joins TRBV10-1 to TRBJ1-5, with 8 bases matching TRBD1. Unmatched junction bases numbered 15, after V lost 6 bases and J lost 11 bases. The germline gives CDR1 WNHNN, CDR2 SYGVQD (reference sequence). The CDR3 length is 15 residues. CDR3 sequence reads: CASRTGERVLGSQHF. The CDR3 DNA reads TGCGCCAGCAGGACAGGGGAGAGGGTCTTAGGGTCCCAGCATTTT.

The chain uses TRBV28 and TRBJ2-7, with TRBD1 as a possible D gene (5 bases). Looked up from germline, CDR1 is MDHEN and CDR2 is SYDVKM. The CDR3 covers 15 residues. Trimming took off 2 bases at V and 3 bases at J, with 14 bases between the two ends. As DNA, the CDR3 is TGTGCCAGCAGTTTACCCGACAGCTCCCTCTACGAGCAGTACTTC. Its translation is CASSLPDSSLYEQYF.

The chain links TRBV18 to TRBJ1-3; D remains ambiguous. This CDR3 contains 13 residues. Trimming removed 4 bases from V and 0 bases from J, with 4 bases in between. From germline, CDR1 is KGHSH and CDR2 LQKENI. CDR3 DNA: TGTGCCAGCTCACGGCTCTCTGGAAACACCATATATTTT. It specifies CASSRLSGNTIYF.

The rearrangement links TRBV4-1 to TRBJ2-1; D is uncertain. V was trimmed by 3 bases and J by 7 bases, leaving 10 bases between them. Germline lookup yields CDR1 MGHRA and CDR2 YSYEKL. There are 13 residues in the CDR3. The CDR3 DNA is TGCGCCAGCAGCCACCAAGACGGGAATGAGCAGTTCTTC. Its protein is CASSHQDGNEQFF.

This clone has a single count. The CDR3 loop is CASSFGTSGTSTDTQYF. DNA of the CDR3: TGCGCCAGCAGCTTCGGGACTAGCGGGACTAGCACAGATACGCAGTATTTT. This chain joins TRBV5-1 and TRBJ2-3; the match to TRBD2 covers 13 bases. Unmatched junction bases numbered 3, after V lost 2 bases and J lost 0 bases. The CDR3 extends over 17 amino acids. Germline V gene sequence: CDR1 SGHRS, CDR2 YFSETQ.

The CDR3 reads CASSGGVGEGNTEAFF. CDR3 bases: TGTGCCAGCAGTGGAGGGGTCGGGGAGGGAAACACTGAAGCTTTCTTT. The chain carries TRBV2 and TRBJ1-1; tentatively, D is TRBD1 (5 bases). Trimming removed 4 bases from V and 2 bases from J, with 17 bases in between. The germline CDR1 and CDR2 sequences are SNHLY and FYNNEI. The CDR3 runs 16 residues.

This sequence joins TRBV14 and TRBJ2-1; 14 bases align to TRBD2. This CDR3 has 18 amino acids. Unmatched junction bases numbered 6, after V lost 4 bases and J lost 1 base. CDR1 and CDR2 (germline): SGHDN, FVKESK. CDR3 residues: CASSLRTSGRSSYNEQFF. The CDR3 nucleotides are TGTGCCAGCAGCCTCCGGACTAGCGGGAGGTCATCCTACAATGAGCAGTTCTTC.

This chain uses TRBV12-3 or TRBV12-4 with TRBJ1-2, with a weak D call TRBD1 (6 bases). The CDR3 has 13 amino acids. With 3 bases removed from V and 8 bases from J, the gap between germline ends came to 13 bases. CDR3 coding DNA: TGTGCCAGCAGTTTGGTCAGGGGTGTAGGCTACACCTTC. Encoded protein: CASSLVRGVGYTF.

This clone was recorded a few times. CDR3 sequence (DNA): TGTGCCAGCAGCCTTCGCACAGGGTCAGGCTACACCTTC. Protein: CASSLRTGSGYTF. V usage is TRBV3-1 (or the pseudogene TRBV3-2) and J usage is TRBJ1-2; possible D gene TRBD1, 6 bases. The V gene lost 4 bases and the J gene lost 8 bases, with 14 bases spanning the gap. This CDR3 contains 13 residues. Germline CDR1 LGHDT, CDR2 YNNKEL (reference sequence).

The CDR3 bases are TGTGCCAGCTCAACGGGGGTCCCCATGAACACTGAAGCTTTCTTT. This sequence encodes CASSTGVPMNTEAFF. The V and J genes are TRBV18 and TRBJ1-1; a weak D match, TRBD1 (5 bases). The CDR3 is made up of 15 amino acids. CDR1 KGHSH and CDR2 LQKENI come from the germline V gene. Trimming removed 5 bases at V and 0 bases at J, with 13 bases between.

V is TRBV11-2 and J is TRBJ2-1, with a weak D call TRBD2 (5 bases). This CDR3 spans 16 amino acids. V shed 1 base and J shed 6 bases, with 16 bases lying between them. Per the germline V gene, CDR1 is SGHAT and CDR2 is FQNNGV. The CDR3 reads CASSLVRAARGNEQFF. CDR3 DNA sequence: TGTGCCAGCAGCTTAGTGCGGGCAGCTCGAGGCAATGAGCAGTTCTTC.

To note about this clone: The germline gene is not matched at one end of the junction; a read error may be the cause. The rearrangement uses TRBV6-5 and TRBJ1-2, with 12 bases identical to TRBD1. This CDR3 is 14 amino acids long. Germline V lookup: CDR1 MNHEY, CDR2 SVGAGI. In DNA, the CDR3 is TGTGCCAGCAGACAACTCACCGGGACAGGGGGCGAGTCCTTC. Protein: CASRQLTGTGGESF.

The CDR3 DNA is TGTGCCAGCAGCCATAAACGACAACTGGGGCTCACAGATACGCAGTATTTT. Translated: CASSHKRQLGLTDTQYF. The chain uses TRBV21-1 and TRBJ2-3; the DNA was not used to check the table's D call, TRBD1. TRBV21-1 is recorded as a pseudogene. The CDR3 runs 17 residues.

This chain connects TRBV5-5 to TRBJ2-1, with D maybe TRBD2 (5 bases). The CDR3 loop spans 16 amino acids. V dropped 6 bases and J dropped 0 bases, with 16 bases sitting between them. The germline CDR1 and CDR2 sequences are SGHKS and YYEKEE (reference sequence). The CDR3 protein is CASTLGAVSSYNEQFF. The CDR3 DNA is TGTGCCAGCACCCTTGGAGCGGTGAGCTCCTACAATGAGCAGTTCTTC.

The chain recombines TRBV10-2 with TRBJ2-3, with 15 bases aligning to TRBD2. The CDR3 runs to 16 residues. Per the germline V gene, CDR1 is WSHSY and CDR2 is SAAADI. V was pared by 7 bases and J by 3 bases, with 5 bases of the junction left unmatched. The CDR3 region has the DNA TGCGCCAGCAACTTGGGACTAGCGGGGGGAACAGATACGCAGTATTTT. Translated: CASNLGLAGGTDTQYF.

The chain links TRBV10-3 to TRBJ1-1; perhaps TRBD1 as D (6 bases). In germline, CDR1 is ENHRY, CDR2 SYGVKD. CDR3 length equals 13 residues. V lost 6 bases and J 0 bases, leaving 8 bases between the germline ends. CDR3 loop: CAIRGALNTEAFF. As DNA, the CDR3 is TGTGCCATCAGGGGGGCACTGAACACTGAAGCTTTCTTT.

V is TRBV7-2 and J is TRBJ2-1; D is perhaps TRBD1 (6 bases). Germline CDR1 SGHTA, CDR2 FQGNSA. The V end was cut by 3 bases, the J end by 1 base, with 16 bases between. This CDR3 region has 17 residues. CDR3 in amino acids: CASSFTYRVRSYNEQFF. CDR3 DNA: TGTGCCAGCAGCTTCACCTACAGGGTGAGATCCTACAATGAGCAGTTCTTC. Supplemented by reference TRBV7-2 and TRBJ2-1, the full variable domain reads GAGVSQSPSNKVTEKGKDVELRCDPISGHTALYWYRQSLGQGLEFLIYFQGNSAPDKSGLPSDRFSAERTGGSVSTLTIQRTQQEDSAVYLCASSFTYRVRSYNEQFFGPGTRLTVL.

The chain joins TRBV15 to TRBJ2-5, with a possible D match to TRBD2 (5 bases). CDR1 is LNHNV and CDR2 is YYDKDF in the germline V gene (reference sequence). CDR3 size: 15 residues. Trimming cost V 1 base and J 2 bases, with 11 bases left between them. The CDR3 DNA reads as TGTGCCACCAGCAGAGGATTAGCGACACAAGAGACCCAGTACTTC. Its protein product is CATSRGLATQETQYF.

This sequence joins TRBV19 and TRBJ2-3, with TRBD2 identical over 15 bases. The V and J ends lost 5 bases and 4 bases, in that order; junction bases with no gene match: 7. The CDR3 has 17 amino acids. Germline lookup yields CDR1 LNHDA and CDR2 SQIVND (reference sequence). In DNA, the CDR3 is TGTGCCAGTAGTCCCTGGACTAGCGGGGGGGCATCAGATACGCAGTATTTT. It encodes CASSPWTSGGASDTQYF. The complete variable domain, with remaining parts taken from reference TRBV19 and TRBJ2-3, reads DGGITQSPKYLFRKEGQNVTLSCEQNLNHDAMYWYRQDPGQGLRLIYYSQIVNDFQKGDIAEGYSVSREKKESFPLTVTSAQKNPTAFYLCASSPWTSGGASDTQYFGPGTRLTVL.

The chain combines TRBV6-5 with TRBJ1-4; the D is unclear. The CDR3 sequence is 14 residues long. V was clipped by 7 bases and J by 8 bases, with 17 bases between them. CDR1 MNHEY and CDR2 SVGAGI come from the germline V gene. The CDR3 nucleotides are TGTGCCAGCACCACAGTGACGGAAACGGAAAAACTGTTTTTT. This translates into CASTTVTETEKLFF.

The chain combines TRBV3-1 (or the pseudogene TRBV3-2) with TRBJ2-1, with TRBD2 identical over 7 bases. The CDR3 contains 18 residues. The germline V gene encodes CDR1 LGHDT and CDR2 YNNKEL (reference sequence). Trimming took 1 base from V and 1 from J; bases not matched to a gene: 10. The CDR3 DNA is TGTGCCAGCAGCCAAGCTAGGGGAGGGGACCTATCCTACAATGAGCAGTTCTTC. Its translation is CASSQARGGDLSYNEQFF.

A word on this clone: One end of the junction fails to match germline, which may point to a read error. The chain uses TRBV6-5 and TRBJ2-7; tentatively, D is TRBD1 (5 bases). The V gene's germline CDR1 is MNHEY and CDR2 SVGAGI. This CDR3 region has 12 residues. CDR3 DNA sequence: TGTGCCAGCAGTAAAACGGAGCAGGGTCGGGACTTC. Protein product: CASSKTEQGRDF.

The CDR3 region is CASSIGAGYTNQPQHF. Written as DNA, the CDR3 is TGTGCCAGTAGTATAGGGGCAGGGTATACCAATCAGCCCCAGCATTTT. This chain links TRBV19 with TRBJ1-5, with a weak D call TRBD1 (5 bases). Germline assignment: CDR1 LNHDA and CDR2 SQIVND (reference sequence). The CDR3 loop spans 16 amino acids. V was shortened by 1 base and J by 3 bases, with 13 bases between the two germline ends.

The rearrangement links TRBV29-1 to TRBJ2-3; 9 bases align to TRBD2. This CDR3 region has 16 residues. The germline V gene encodes CDR1 SQVTM and CDR2 ANQGSEA. Trimming at V came to 0 bases and at J to 2 bases, leaving 6 bases not matched to a gene. The CDR3 loop is CSVEDRGGRATDTQYF. The DNA for the CDR3 is TGCAGCGTTGAAGATCGGGGCGGGAGGGCCACAGATACGCAGTATTTT.